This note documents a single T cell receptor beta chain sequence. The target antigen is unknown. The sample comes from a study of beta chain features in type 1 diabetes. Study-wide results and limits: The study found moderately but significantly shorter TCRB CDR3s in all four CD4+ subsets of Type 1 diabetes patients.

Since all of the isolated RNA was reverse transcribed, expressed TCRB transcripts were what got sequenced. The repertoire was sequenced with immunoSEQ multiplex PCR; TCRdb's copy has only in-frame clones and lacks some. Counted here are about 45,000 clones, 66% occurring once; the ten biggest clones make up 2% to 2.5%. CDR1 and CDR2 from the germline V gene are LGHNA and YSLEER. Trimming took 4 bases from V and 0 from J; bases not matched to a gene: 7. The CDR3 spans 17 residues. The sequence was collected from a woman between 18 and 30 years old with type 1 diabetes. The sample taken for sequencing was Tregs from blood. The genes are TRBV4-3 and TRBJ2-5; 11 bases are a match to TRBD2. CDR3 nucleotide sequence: TGCGCCAGCAGCCTTCTAGCGGGGGGAACGTACCAAGAGACCCAGTACTTC. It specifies CASSLLAGGTYQETQYF.